These 25 T cell receptor beta chains share one sample of origin, sequenced in a study of control samples from healthy donors and cancer patients. Profiled with immunoSEQ multiplex PCR; TCRdb holds only in-frame clones, not every one. The data contain 110,000 or so clones, about 90% of them singletons. The source material was blood. These receptors were collected from a man aged 50-59 years in good health.

The V call is TRBV7-2, the J call TRBJ2-2, with 8 bases aligning to TRBD2. This CDR3 contains 16 residues. Trimming took 5 bases from V and 8 from J; bases not matched to a gene: 13. CDR1 SGHTA and CDR2 FQGNSA come from the germline V gene. The CDR3: CASSPGSRGALGELFF. The DNA for the CDR3 is TGTGCCAGCAGCCCCGGGTCGCGGGGGGCCTTGGGGGAGCTGTTTTTT. Complete variable domain (other parts from reference TRBV7-2 and TRBJ2-2): GAGVSQSPSNKVTEKGKDVELRCDPISGHTALYWYRQSLGQGLEFLIYFQGNSAPDKSGLPSDRFSAERTGGSVSTLTIQRTQQEDSAVYLCASSPGSRGALGELFFGEGSRLTVL.

The CDR3 protein is CASSIQGGTYGYTF. The CDR3 DNA is TGTGCCAGCAGTATACAGGGGGGGACCTATGGCTACACCTTC. The chain joins TRBV6-5 to TRBJ1-2; TRBD1 matches at 8 bases. This CDR3 is 14 amino acids long. J lost 4 bases, V lost 5 bases, and 6 bases had no gene match. The germline V gene encodes CDR1 MNHEY and CDR2 SVGAGI.

The genes are TRBV6-5 and TRBJ1-3; tentatively, D is TRBD1 (5 bases). This CDR3 region has 15 residues. Trimming took 0 bases from V and 4 from J, leaving 10 bases between them. Per the germline V gene, CDR1 is MNHEY and CDR2 is SVGAGI. The CDR3 nucleotides are TGTGCCAGCAGTTACTCGCGAGGGGTCGGAAACACCATATATTTT. Protein product: CASSYSRGVGNTIYF.

This chain joins TRBV6-2 or TRBV6-3 and TRBJ2-4, with D possibly being TRBD1 (6 bases). V lost 2 bases and J 2 bases, leaving 13 bases between the germline ends. Germline CDR1 is MNHEY and CDR2 is SVGEGT. CDR3 size: 16 residues. The CDR3 DNA sequence: TGTGCCAGCAGTTACCCCGGGACAAACACCAAAAACATTCAGTACTTC. Encoded protein: CASSYPGTNTKNIQYF.

CDR3 residues: CASSVGPLAGGQETQYF. The CDR3 DNA is TGTGCCAGCAGCGTAGGGCCCCTAGCGGGGGGCCAAGAGACCCAGTACTTC. The chain joins TRBV9 to TRBJ2-5; 11 nucleotides line up with TRBD2. The V and J ends lost 0 bases and 1 base, in that order; junction bases with no gene match: 5. The germline gives CDR1 SGDLS, CDR2 YYNGEE. This CDR3 comprises 17 residues.

The chain is built from TRBV6-5 and TRBJ2-7; 14 nucleotides line up with TRBD2. V shed 8 bases and J 5 bases; nucleotides not matched to a gene: 5. The length of the CDR3 is 14 residues. Per the germline V gene, CDR1 is MNHEY and CDR2 is SVGAGI. CDR3: CASSWGLAGDEQYF. The CDR3 DNA reads TGTGCCAGCTCGTGGGGACTAGCGGGGGACGAGCAGTACTTC.

The genes are TRBV15 and TRBJ1-4; 10 nucleotides match TRBD1. The germline V gene encodes CDR1 LNHNV and CDR2 YYDKDF (reference sequence). After removal of 5 bases from V and 8 bases from J, the junction contained 8 bases not matched to a gene. The CDR3 covers 15 residues. DNA of the CDR3: TGTGCCACCAGCCTCACCGGGACAGGGGAAGAAAAACTGTTTTTT. Its translation is CATSLTGTGEEKLFF.

V is TRBV7-7 and J is TRBJ2-5, with 8 bases fitting TRBD2. J lost 5 bases, V lost 6 bases, and 14 bases had no gene match. Germline CDR1 and CDR2: SSHAT and FNYEAQ (reference sequence). The CDR3 length is 16 residues. CDR3 in amino acids: CASRSLAGSPGETQYF. The CDR3 DNA sequence: TGTGCCAGCAGGTCCCTAGCGGGCTCCCCGGGGGAGACCCAGTACTTC.

At least ten counts were recorded for this clone. The genes are TRBV2 and TRBJ1-5; unclear D gene. This CDR3 spans 14 amino acids. Deletions cut 7 bases from V and 1 base from J, with 11 bases between. The germline V gene has CDR1 SNHLY and CDR2 FYNNEI. The CDR3 sequence: CASKGFHSNQPQHF. The CDR3 coding sequence is TGTGCCAGCAAGGGTTTTCACAGCAATCAGCCCCAGCATTTT.

The chain joins TRBV27 to TRBJ2-5, with 11 bases matching TRBD2. This CDR3 is built from 16 residues. Losses at the gene ends were 2 bases for V and 4 bases for J; bases not matched to a gene: 6. CDR1 MNHEY and CDR2 SMNVEV come from the germline V gene (reference sequence). CDR3 nucleotide sequence: TGTGCCAGCAGTTTAGGTAGCGGGGGGGCAGTAGAGACCCAGTACTTC. Translating it yields CASSLGSGGAVETQYF.

This sequence joins TRBV5-1 and TRBJ2-7; TRBD1 matches 7 bases. V lost 3 bases, J lost 0 bases, and 6 bases stayed unmatched. Germline lookup yields CDR1 SGHRS and CDR2 YFSETQ. This CDR3 spans 15 amino acids. In DNA, the CDR3 is TGCGCCAGCAGCTGGGGGACAGCCCGCTCCTACGAGCAGTACTTC. Its protein product is CASSWGTARSYEQYF. Drawing the rest from reference TRBV5-1 and TRBJ2-7, the complete variable domain is KAGVTQTPRYLIKTRGQQVTLSCSPISGHRSVSWYQQTPGQGLQFLFEYFSETQRNKGNFPGRFSGRQFSNSRSEMNVSTLELGDSALYLCASSWGTARSYEQYFGPGTRLTVT.

The chain employs TRBV6-2 or TRBV6-3 and TRBJ2-7; perhaps D is TRBD1 or TRBD2 (5 bases each). There are 13 residues in the CDR3. CDR1 is MNHEY and CDR2 is SVGEGT in the germline V gene. The germline V and J ends were trimmed by 1 base and 6 bases, with 10 bases remaining between them. The DNA for the CDR3 is TGTGCCAGCAGTTACTTAAGGGACCCCGAGCAGTACTTC. Its translation: CASSYLRDPEQYF.

The chain joins TRBV7-2 to TRBJ1-2; 7 nucleotides line up with TRBD1. Germline CDR1 reads SGHTA; CDR2 reads FQGNSA. The CDR3 is 14 residues long. V gave up 3 bases and J gave up 2 bases; unmatched junction bases: 3. CDR3 coding DNA: TGTGCCAGCAGCTTCGGGACAGCCAACTATGGCTACACCTTC. It encodes CASSFGTANYGYTF. The variable domain in full, with the rest retrieved from reference TRBV7-2 and TRBJ1-2, is GAGVSQSPSNKVTEKGKDVELRCDPISGHTALYWYRQSLGQGLEFLIYFQGNSAPDKSGLPSDRFSAERTGGSVSTLTIQRTQQEDSAVYLCASSFGTANYGYTFGSGTRLTVV.

The chain is built from TRBV6-5 and TRBJ1-1; TRBD1 might be the D (5 bases). From germline, CDR1 is MNHEY and CDR2 SVGAGI. V was trimmed by 6 bases and J by 1 base, leaving 15 bases between them. The CDR3 runs to 15 residues. CDR3 region: CASSGALPKNTEAFF. DNA of the CDR3: TGTGCCAGCAGCGGGGCCCTACCGAAGAACACTGAAGCTTTCTTT.

The chain couples TRBV7-9 to TRBJ2-3; TRBD2 matches at 12 bases. The germline gives CDR1 SEHNR, CDR2 FQNEAQ (reference sequence). The CDR3 runs 17 residues. Germline trimming cut 5 bases from V and 0 bases from J; bases unmatched to any gene: 6. CDR3 in amino acids: CASSTRLAGDSTDTQYF. The CDR3 DNA is TGTGCCAGCAGCACGCGACTAGCGGGGGATAGCACAGATACGCAGTATTTT.

This chain joins TRBV5-1 and TRBJ2-5; no clear D. Germline assignment: CDR1 SGHRS and CDR2 YFSETQ. Between the trimmed V and J ends, which lost 0 bases and 1 base, there was a span of 7 bases. There are 14 residues in the CDR3. The chain's CDR3 is CASSLGMLQETQYF. The DNA for the CDR3 is TGCGCCAGCAGCTTGGGTATGCTCCAAGAGACCCAGTACTTC.

The J gene is TRBJ1-1, the V gene TRBV7-9, with D perhaps TRBD1 (6 bases). Germline CDR1 is SEHNR and CDR2 is FQNEAQ (reference sequence). CDR3 size: 14 residues. Trimming shortened V by 5 bases and J by 3 bases, and 13 bases separated the two germline ends. The CDR3, as DNA: TGTGCCAGCAGCCTAGACAGGACTGACACTGAAGCTTTCTTT. Its protein is CASSLDRTDTEAFF.

J is TRBJ1-3 and V is TRBV5-1; D unresolved. CDR3 length equals 15 residues. Trimming shortened V by 0 bases and J by 4 bases, and 11 bases separated the two germline ends. Germline lookup yields CDR1 SGHRS and CDR2 YFSETQ. DNA of the CDR3: TGCGCCAGCAGCTTGGTCGGGGAGAAGGGAAACACCATATATTTT. Its translation is CASSLVGEKGNTIYF.

The gene calls are TRBV11-2 and TRBJ1-3; 7 bases map to TRBD1. This CDR3 region has 14 residues. Per the germline V gene, CDR1 is SGHAT and CDR2 is FQNNGV. With 4 bases clipped from V and 0 bases from J, the junction kept 0 bases outside the gene matches. In DNA form, the CDR3 reads TGTGCCAGCAGCTGGACAGGCTCTGGAAACACCATATATTTT. It encodes CASSWTGSGNTIYF. Together with reference TRBV11-2 and TRBJ1-3, the CDR3 gives the full variable domain: EAGVAQSPRYKIIEKRQSVAFWCNPISGHATLYWYQQILGQGPKLLIQFQNNGVVDDSQLPKDRFSAERLKGVDSTLKIQPAKLEDSAVYLCASSWTGSGNTIYFGEGSWLTVV.

This chain joins TRBV19 and TRBJ1-1; D is undetermined. Germline-derived CDR1 and CDR2 are LNHDA and SQIVND (reference sequence). The CDR3 is 11 residues long. Trimming left V 10 bases short and J 4 bases short, with 10 bases between. The CDR3 coding sequence is TGTGCCACGGGTTGGGGCACTGAAGCTTTCTTT. Translation: CATGWGTEAFF.

The chain recombines TRBV19 with TRBJ1-2, with a tentative D call TRBD1 (5 bases). The germline CDR1 and CDR2 sequences are LNHDA and SQIVND (reference sequence). The CDR3 length is 16 residues. V lost 2 bases, J lost 4 bases, and 17 bases lay in between. DNA for the CDR3: TGTGCCAGTAGTATACTGGGGACGGGAACCCCCTATGGCTACACCTTC. It yields the protein CASSILGTGTPYGYTF.

The rearrangement links TRBV29-1 to TRBJ2-7; tentatively, D is TRBD1 (6 bases). CDR1 SQVTM and CDR2 ANQGSEA come from the germline V gene. The CDR3 has 14 amino acids. Trimming stripped 1 base from V and 1 base from J, with 11 bases between. The CDR3 DNA reads TGCAGCGTTGAAGGAGTAGGGACATCCTACGAGCAGTACTTC. This translates into CSVEGVGTSYEQYF.

The rearrangement links TRBV12-3 or TRBV12-4 to TRBJ1-2, with TRBD1 matching 9 bases. CDR3 size: 13 residues. Unmatched junction bases numbered 5, after V lost 6 bases and J lost 6 bases. In nucleotides, the CDR3 is TGTGCCAGCAGATTCACAGGGGGCCATGGCTACACCTTC. Translated: CASRFTGGHGYTF.

V usage is TRBV30 and J usage is TRBJ1-1; unclear D gene. Germline CDR1 is GTSNPN and CDR2 is SVGIG (reference sequence). The CDR3 extends over 12 amino acids. Trimming left V 0 bases short and J 8 bases short, with 10 bases between. The CDR3 loop is CAWSVSGPEAFF. The DNA of the CDR3 is TGTGCCTGGAGTGTAAGCGGACCAGAAGCTTTCTTT.

The chain combines TRBV5-1 with TRBJ2-5; weak D call: TRBD2 (5 bases). From germline, CDR1 is SGHRS and CDR2 YFSETQ. There are 14 residues in the CDR3. V dropped 0 bases and J dropped 5 bases, with 11 bases sitting between them. Here the CDR3 reads CASSLGVRGETQYF. The CDR3 DNA follows: TGCGCCAGCAGCTTGGGAGTCAGAGGGGAGACCCAGTACTTC.